The clone carrying this T cell receptor beta chain was picked up a small number of times. The antigen is not known. The data are from a study of vaccination and CD4 T cells after COVID-19. About the research overall: Under 10 convalescent patients had mild and one had severe PCR-confirmed SARS-CoV-2 disease. Convalescents were six males and four females, two of them Hispanic. Overlapping peptides of the spike proteins of SARS-CoV-2, HCoV-NL63, HCoV-OC43 and HCoV-229E were used for cell stimulation.

Study outcomes and limitations: Spike mono-reactive clones accounted for 304 of the 307 vaccine-specific clones found in convalescent patients.

The Oncomine TCR Beta short-read assay was applied to DNA of cultured CD4+ T cells. TCRdb fed the PCR reads into MiXCR, producing one record per CDR3 protein. Altogether over 8,500 distinct CDR3 sequences are present, roughly 25% being singletons, with the ten largest covering about 13%. This CDR3 is 17 amino acids long. CDR1 is SGHTA, CDR2 FQGNSA, per germline. The germline V and J ends were trimmed by 2 bases and 2 bases, with 17 bases remaining between them. Treatment given: roughly ten-day PBMC culture with coronavirus spike peptide pools or control peptides (ViraFEST assay). The chain is built from TRBV7-2 and TRBJ2-3, with D maybe TRBD2 (6 bases). The source was CD4+ T cells from blood, cultured in vitro, collected after SARS-CoV-2 vaccination. The TCR sequence derives from a human donor who had recovered from COVID-19. CDR3 DNA: TGTGCCAGCAGCTTATTCACGGGGGTTACGGTCACAGATACGCAGTATTTT. It translates to CASSLFTGVTVTDTQYF.